These 5 T cell receptor beta chains were sequenced from one sample in a study of human T cells and chemical hapten exposure. Documented time point: patch test 2, 6 weeks after DPC sensitization. Described treatment: therapeutic diphenylcyclopropenone sensitization with weekly scalp DPC. TCRdb re-derived calls from the RACE reads in MiXCR, one entry per CDR3 protein. The table lists more than 110,000 distinct CDR3 sequences, 10% to 15% of them singletons, with around 1.4% in the top ten. Source: whole blood, taken in connection with sensitization to the hapten diphenylcyclopropenone (DPC). The origin of the receptors is a woman between 45 and 65 years old with alopecia areata. Some clones in this sample may be carry-over from other donors' samples.

This rearrangement joins TRBV11-2 to TRBJ2-1; 9 bases align to TRBD2. Trimming cost V 5 bases and J 9 bases; bases outside gene matches: 11. Germline values: CDR1 SGHAT, CDR2 FQNNGV. The CDR3 covers 15 residues. The CDR3: CASSPKAGGSVEQFF. The CDR3 bases are TGTGCCAGCAGCCCAAAGGCGGGAGGGTCAGTTGAGCAGTTCTTC.

This clonotype was seen only a few times. The gene calls are TRBV11-1 and TRBJ2-1; the match to TRBD2 covers 10 bases. J was trimmed by 14 bases and V by 2 bases; bases with no gene match: 6. The CDR3 contains 13 residues. Looked up from germline, CDR1 is SGHAT and CDR2 is FQDESV (reference sequence). Here the CDR3 DNA reads TGTGCCAGCAGCTTACGTGAACTAGCGGGAAAGTTCTTC. Translation: CASSLRELAGKFF. The entire variable domain, with the rest obtained from reference TRBV11-1 and TRBJ2-1, is as follows: EAEVAQSPRYKITEKSQAVAFWCDPISGHATLYWYRQILGQGPELLVQFQDESVVDDSQLPKDRFSAERLKGVDSTLKIQPAELGDSAMYLCASSLRELAGKFFGPGTRLTVL.

This clonotype was counted between two and nine times. The chain couples TRBV24-1 to TRBJ2-3, with 7 bases aligning to TRBD1. The length of the CDR3 is 15 residues. The V gene's germline CDR1 is KGHDR and CDR2 SFDVKD. J lost 4 bases, V lost 3 bases, and 6 bases had no gene match. The CDR3, as DNA: TGTGCCACCAGTGATGTAAGGGGGCGCCCAGATACGCAGTATTTT. Its translation is CATSDVRGRPDTQYF.

This clonotype was counted ten times or more. This sequence joins TRBV25-1 and TRBJ1-1; D is uncertain. The V gene's germline CDR1 is MGHDK and CDR2 SYGVNS. Trimming took 5 bases from V and 1 from J, leaving 8 bases between them. CDR3 length equals 13 residues. The CDR3 is CASSPLGNTEAFF. For the CDR3, the DNA is TGTGCCAGCAGTCCTCTGGGGAACACTGAAGCTTTCTTT. Supplemented by reference TRBV25-1 and TRBJ1-1, the full variable domain reads EADIYQTPRYLVIGTGKKITLECSQTMGHDKMYWYQQDPGMELHLIHYSYGVNSTEKGDLSSESTVSRIRTEHFPLTLESARPSHTSQYLCASSPLGNTEAFFGQGTRLTVV.

V gene TRBV20-1 combines with J gene TRBJ2-3; D possibly matches TRBD1 or TRBD2 (6 bases each). Germline lookup yields CDR1 DFQATT and CDR2 SNEGSKA (reference sequence). The CDR3 runs 15 residues. V lost 6 bases and J lost 1, with 17 bases in between. The CDR3 DNA reads as TGCAGTGCCCCTCCCGGGGGCGGCGGCACAGATACGCAGTATTTT. Translating it yields CSAPPGGGGTDTQYF.